The 15 T cell receptor beta chains below come from one sample, sequenced in a study of T-cell memory formation after mild COVID-19. TCRdb fed the 5' RACE reads into MiXCR, producing one record per CDR3 protein. The sample has about 610,000 distinct CDR3 sequences, 17% seen once. The sequenced sample was PBMCs or a T cell subset sorted from them (not recorded which). These receptors originate from an adult woman who had mild COVID-19 (a few samples of this study predate the infection). Cell type and time point are not known.

This sequence joins TRBV4-1 and TRBJ1-5, with no clear D. The germline CDR1 and CDR2 sequences are MGHRA and YSYEKL. V was pared by 3 bases and J by 2 bases, with 8 bases between. The CDR3 spans 14 residues. CDR3 loop: CASSQVLGNQPQHF. CDR3 nucleotides: TGCGCCAGCAGCCAGGTCTTGGGCAATCAGCCCCAGCATTTT.

V and J are TRBV29-1 and TRBJ2-5; 8 nucleotides align to TRBD1. CDR1 and CDR2 (germline): SQVTM, ANQGSEA. J lost 7 bases, V lost 3 bases, and 10 bases had no gene match. This CDR3 has 14 amino acids. CDR3 DNA: TGCAGCGTTGAGAGAGGCAGGGGGCCCGGGACCCAGTACTTC. It encodes CSVERGRGPGTQYF. The variable domain in full, completed from reference TRBV29-1 and TRBJ2-5, reads SAVISQKPSRDICQRGTSLTIQCQVDSQVTMMFWYRQQPGQSLTLIATANQGSEATYESGFVIDKFPISRPNLTFSTLTVSNMSPEDSSIYLCSVERGRGPGTQYFGPGTRLLVL.

This clonotype turned up a few times. The rearrangement joins TRBV27 to TRBJ1-1, with a possible D match to TRBD1 (5 bases). CDR3 length: 14 amino acids. Germline values: CDR1 MNHEY, CDR2 SMNVEV (reference sequence). V shed 6 bases and J shed 1 base, with 12 bases lying between them. Written as DNA, the CDR3 is TGTGCCAGCAGCCGGTGGGGGAGGAACACTGAAGCTTTCTTT. Encoded protein: CASSRWGRNTEAFF.

This clonotype was detected ten times or more. The CDR3 sequence: CASSLGTGLAGGQFF. The CDR3 nucleotides are TGTGCCAGCAGCTTAGGGACGGGACTAGCGGGGGGGCAGTTCTTC. The chain employs TRBV7-2 and TRBJ2-1; 15 bases fit TRBD2. CDR1 SGHTA and CDR2 FQGNSA come from the germline V gene. The length of the CDR3 is 15 residues. Unmatched junction bases numbered 4, after V lost 1 base and J lost 12 bases.

V and J are TRBV5-1 and TRBJ2-7; D possibly corresponds to TRBD1 (6 bases). Germline V lookup: CDR1 SGHRS, CDR2 YFSETQ. This CDR3 has 14 amino acids. V was cut by 4 bases and J by 2 bases, with 13 bases left in between. The CDR3 sequence is CASSTRTATYEQYF. The CDR3 DNA follows: TGCGCCAGCAGCACCCGGACAGCTACCTACGAGCAGTACTTC.

In its sample, this clonotype was seen a few times. The V and J genes are TRBV24-1 and TRBJ2-1, with TRBD2 matching over 7 bases. CDR3 length: 17 residues. Germline CDR1 and CDR2: KGHDR and SFDVKD. The trim removed 4 bases at V and 7 bases at J, leaving 15 bases unmatched. The CDR3 loop reads CATSDPYLVSGVNEQFF. CDR3 DNA sequence: TGTGCCACCAGTGACCCCTATTTGGTGAGCGGGGTTAATGAGCAGTTCTTC.

This clonotype was found a few times. V gene TRBV12-3 or TRBV12-4 combines with J gene TRBJ1-3; the match to TRBD1 covers 9 bases. CDR3 size: 16 residues. Trimming removed 5 bases from V and 7 bases from J; junction bases left unmatched: 12. The CDR3 sequence is CASSRKDRGFRNTIYF. The DNA for the CDR3 is TGTGCCAGCAGTAGGAAGGACAGGGGATTTCGGAACACCATATATTTT.

The V gene is TRBV7-2, the J gene TRBJ1-5; 7 positions match TRBD1. J gave up 0 bases and V 5 bases, and 10 bases lay outside the gene matches. CDR1 is SGHTA and CDR2 is FQGNSA in the germline V gene. CDR3 length: 17 amino acids. The CDR3 loop is CASSARQGRYSNQPQHF. In nucleotides, the CDR3 is TGTGCCAGCAGCGCAAGACAGGGCCGTTATAGCAATCAGCCCCAGCATTTT.

The chain couples TRBV2 to TRBJ2-5; 9 bases are a match to TRBD2. Germline lookup yields CDR1 SNHLY and CDR2 FYNNEI. CDR3 length equals 15 residues. After removal of 8 bases from V and 2 bases from J, the junction contained 9 bases not matched to a gene. The CDR3 protein is CASCVYLAGQETQYF. The CDR3 DNA follows: TGTGCCAGCTGTGTTTATCTAGCGGGACAAGAGACCCAGTACTTC.

This clonotype was seen a few times. The rearrangement uses TRBV7-2 and TRBJ1-1, with 7 bases identical to TRBD1. The germline V gene has CDR1 SGHTA and CDR2 FQGNSA. J was trimmed by 1 base and V by 5 bases; bases with no gene match: 10. The CDR3 contains 16 residues. This chain's CDR3 is CASSPGDRVRNTEAFF. Written as DNA, the CDR3 is TGTGCCAGCAGCCCCGGCGACAGGGTGAGGAACACTGAAGCTTTCTTT.

The DNA for the CDR3 is TGTGCCAGCAGCCCCCAGGCAGGGGGACTAGCGGGGGAGACCCAGTACTTC. It is translated as CASSPQAGGLAGETQYF. The chain couples TRBV4-2 to TRBJ2-5; 13 positions match TRBD2. Germline CDR1 and CDR2: LGHNA and YNFKEQ. This CDR3 is 17 amino acids long. Trimming at V came to 4 bases and at J to 5 bases, leaving 10 bases not matched to a gene.

V is TRBV9 and J is TRBJ2-3; D may be TRBD2 (6 bases). Trimming shortened V by 0 bases and J by 5 bases, and 13 bases separated the two germline ends. The CDR3 is 15 amino acids. Germline V gene lookup returns CDR1 SGDLS and CDR2 YYNGEE. The CDR3 reads CASSVAGNSGDTQYF. The CDR3 nucleotides are TGTGCCAGCAGCGTAGCCGGGAATAGCGGAGATACGCAGTATTTT.

There are a few counts of this clonotype. The rearrangement links TRBV15 to TRBJ1-1, with no clear D. V gave up 5 bases and J gave up 10 bases, with 11 bases separating them. CDR1 LNHNV and CDR2 YYDKDF come from the germline V gene (reference sequence). The CDR3 extends over 11 amino acids. The CDR3 nucleotides are TGTGCCACCAGCTCCGAGGTGGGAGCTTTCTTT. Translating gives CATSSEVGAFF.

This clonotype was picked up a small number of times. The genes are TRBV7-2 and TRBJ2-6; D is perhaps TRBD1 (5 bases). Germline CDR1 is SGHTA and CDR2 is FQGNSA. Trimming took 4 bases from V and 0 from J, leaving 19 bases between them. This CDR3 is 19 amino acids long. The CDR3 DNA reads TGTGCCAGCAGCTGGGCAACAGGCCGACTTCGCTCTGGGGCCAACGTCCTGACTTTC. It is translated as CASSWATGRLRSGANVLTF.

This chain links TRBV3-1 with TRBJ2-2; TRBD1 might be the D (5 bases). The V and J ends lost 4 bases and 12 bases respectively, with 15 bases between them. The CDR3 has 13 amino acids. Germline V gives CDR1 LGHDT, CDR2 YNNKEL (reference sequence). CDR3 loop: CASSRTDSLQLFF. The CDR3 DNA is TGTGCCAGCAGCCGAACCGACAGTCTGCAGCTGTTTTTT. Combining the CDR3 with reference TRBV3-1 and TRBJ2-2 gives the whole variable domain DTAVSQTPKYLVTQMGNDKSIKCEQNLGHDTMYWYKQDSKKFLKIMFSYNNKELIINETVPNRFSPKSPDKAHLNLHINSLELGDSAVYFCASSRTDSLQLFFGEGSRLTVL.